This note documents a single TCR beta chain sequence. Its antigen has not been determined. Base qualities were left out, and no much larger clone turns up one base away. The germline V gene (reference sequence) gives CDR1 as LNHNV and CDR2 as YYDKDF. Trimming accounts for 5 bases at V and 4 bases at J, while the number of junction bases matched to no gene is 8. From the cysteine through the phenylalanine, the CDR3 covers 14 amino acids. Just CDR3 DNA is preserved here, 42 bases in frame from base 1. TCR CDR3 regions were amplified from genomic DNA by multiplex PCR using the deep immunoSEQ assay. Genomic DNA extracted from each cell subset was distributed evenly over all wells of several immunoSEQ 96-well plates, and each plate served as one replicate. Each replicate PCR for sorted subsets received about 0.2 ug genomic DNA, equal to tens of thousands of T cell genomes. The purified libraries were quantified using a Qubit 3.0 fluorometer, sized with a Bioanalyzer 2100, and then quantified again using the KAPA Library Quantification kit. Each immunoSEQ 96-well plate was sequenced on its own single-read 150-cycle Illumina NextSeq 550 flow cell. From the authors' description of their analysis: Because the immunoSEQ output included only junctional sequences and no quality scores, the filtering could not be the same as the filtering used for full-length reads. To assign V/J genes and CDR3, sequences were annotated against IMGT germline references using PyIR, a Python wrapper for IgBLAST v1.9. Any read was removed if the V/J assignment was weak (E-value above 1e-6), the CDR3 was missing, or the read contained stop codons, out-of-frame junctions, or ambiguous translated residues. V3J clonotypes were defined as sequences sharing the same inferred V gene, J gene, and CDR3 amino acid sequence. To compute the percentage overlap between repertoires, the number of shared unique clonotypes was divided by the size of the smaller repertoire. Three approaches were used to assess repertoire richness: RTK rarefaction, the Chao1 estimator, and Recon v2.1 estimates of unobserved clonotypes. Generation probabilities for all TCRbeta clonotypes obtained by the gDNA method from a handful of donors were computed using OLGA. As stored in TCRdb, this immuneACCESS dataset retains in-frame rearrangements with V and J assigned. A fraction of the clones does not appear; measured against another copy, unresolved V genes explain less than half of the discrepancy, and the remainder lacks a known reason. The DNA gave D and trimming, while V, J and clone size come from that table. The sample records millions of clones, less than 95% of which are singletons. The ten largest clones take up 0.9% to 1.4% of the sample.

The source of the sample is a study of shared clonotypes between healthy human individuals (dated by TCRdb to 2019 to 2021). For the study in its entirety: A few men and a couple of women, aged 18 to 49 years, made up the cohort. Libraries were prepared and TCR repertoires were sequenced by different laboratories using diverse techniques, in order to increase sequencing depth and limit assay-specific biases. For each donor, CD4 naive and CD4 memory were each given three plates, CD8 naive was given two plates, and CD8 memory was given one plate. To estimate repertoire size and how much clonotype sharing occurs between individuals, the study deeply sequenced the blood TCR repertoires of about five healthy adults. Leukapheresis yielded between about 0.9 and 9 billion PBMCs per donor. The paper's findings and limits, for the study overall: Estimated clonotype richness was generally larger for naive than for memory subsets. Based on pairwise subsampling, the degree of clonotype sharing among donors was expected to be affected by sequencing depth. Rarefaction of sorted-subset datasets indicated incomplete sequencing despite the large sequencing depth. Compared with non-shared clonotypes, the clonotypes found in all four sorted-subset donors had higher generation probabilities. Because the study included a small number of donors, the genetic and exposure-history diversity represented was limited. Across a handful of donors, approximately 4.6% of naive CD4, over 3% of naive CD8, 2% to 2.5% of memory CD4, and over 0.35% of memory CD8 clonotypes were shared. Only blood was sampled, and tissue TCR repertoires likely differ from those in blood.

For the CD8 naive samples, CD45RO-negative cells were positively selected for CCR7, yielding a CD45RA+CCR7+ population from which TemRA cells were excluded. The donors were healthy, HIV-negative adults with no recently reported acute infections or vaccinations. Every donor was a Caucasian adult residing in Nashville, Tennessee, USA. Blood was collected by leukapheresis, and PBMCs were isolated by Ficoll-Histopaque density gradient centrifugation and then cryopreserved in liquid nitrogen vapor phase. Analytical flow cytometry was used to check the purity and quantity of every magnetically sorted T cell population. From each sorted fraction, genomic DNA was isolated and quantified by UV absorbance on a Nanodrop 2000c.

This TCR derives from a young man in good health. Rearrangement joined TRBV15 to TRBJ2-7, with 7 middle bases fitting TRBD2. The sequencing sample was made of naive CD8+ T cells sorted from blood. Explained via the paper, the cell subset or site label denotes: CD45RA+CCR7+. CDR3 region: CATSPGRGSYEQYF. The nucleotide sequence is given as TGTGCCACCAGCCCGGGGAGGGGTAGTTACGAGCAGTACTTC.